This TCR beta chain was profiled in a study of cytomegalovirus exposure and HLA in healthy donors. Turning to the study itself: Among the 398 genotyped donors, less than 85% were placed in the Caucasian-associated ancestry cluster. Study-level points and caveats: With high specificity and sensitivity, the classifier reportedly diagnosed cytomegalovirus status.

Primers included in the PCR were 60 Vbeta and 13 Jbeta primers. Repertoires were generated with immunoSEQ multiplex PCR, while TCRdb's copy carries only in-frame clones and drops some. Among roughly 99,000 clones listed, about 81% were seen once. On this clone itself: As yet, its antigen is unknown.

Sequenced sample: PBMCs. The receptor was derived from a man younger than 40 in good health and CMV-seropositive.

The CDR3 DNA reads as TGTGCCAGCAGTTCAGCGGCGGGGGGGCCCGAGACCCAGTACTTC. Encoded protein: CASSSAAGGPETQYF. This chain connects TRBV6-5 to TRBJ2-5; 9 bases fit TRBD2. J gave up 5 bases and V 4 bases, and 8 bases lay outside the gene matches. Germline CDR1 and CDR2: MNHEY and SVGAGI. CDR3 length equals 15 residues.